This TCR beta chain was recovered during a study of naive and memory T cell subsets. Both TRBC1 and TRBC2 were covered by a beta constant-region primer of two equimolar oligonucleotides. Ligated cDNA was amplified by four rounds of PCR with nested alpha and beta constant-region primers and SP2. TCRdb reanalysed the UMI-ligation and nested PCR reads using MiXCR and keeps one entry per CDR3 protein. Counted here are roughly 83,000 distinct CDR3 sequences, over 9% occurring once; the ten biggest clones make up 0.13%. As regards this clonotype: Its specificity is not known.

This CDR3 has 15 amino acids. V dropped 6 bases and J dropped 5; count of bases not matched to a gene: 6. Looked up from germline, CDR1 is DFQATT and CDR2 is SNEGSKA (reference sequence). Overall study results and limits: The power law exponent of TCR abundance differed between naive and memory cells. Especially in CD8 cells, naive repertoires contained a few larger clonotypes, possibly CD45RA-re-expressing memory cells. RNA-based TCR counts may shift with T cell activation and differentiation.

This chain connects TRBV20-1 to TRBJ2-3, with TRBD2 matching over 15 bases. This TCR derives from a human donor in good health. The sample was naive CD4+ T cells from blood. The CDR3: CSASRGLAGGDTQYF. CDR3 coding DNA: TGCAGTGCCAGCAGGGGACTAGCGGGAGGAGATACGCAGTATTTT.